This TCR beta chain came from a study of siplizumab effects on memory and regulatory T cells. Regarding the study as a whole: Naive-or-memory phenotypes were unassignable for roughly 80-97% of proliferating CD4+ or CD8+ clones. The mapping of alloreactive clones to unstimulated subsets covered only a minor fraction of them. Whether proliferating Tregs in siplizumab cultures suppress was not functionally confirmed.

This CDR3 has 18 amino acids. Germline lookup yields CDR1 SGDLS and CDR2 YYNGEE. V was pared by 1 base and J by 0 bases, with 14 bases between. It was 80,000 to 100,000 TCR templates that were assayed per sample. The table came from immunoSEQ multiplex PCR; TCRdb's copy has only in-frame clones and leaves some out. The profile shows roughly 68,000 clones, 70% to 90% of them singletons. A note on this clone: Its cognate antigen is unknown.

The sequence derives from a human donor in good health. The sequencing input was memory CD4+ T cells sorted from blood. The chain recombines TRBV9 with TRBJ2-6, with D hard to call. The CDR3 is CASSVSAGRSSGANVLTF. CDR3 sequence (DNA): TGTGCCAGCAGCGTATCCGCAGGAAGAAGCTCTGGGGCCAACGTCCTGACTTTC.